One and the same sample provided the 4 T cell receptor beta chains below, sequenced in a study of cytomegalovirus exposure and HLA in healthy donors. The study ran its PCR with 60 Vbeta and 13 Jbeta primers. Only in-frame clones appear in the TCRdb table, and some are missing; sequencing was by immunoSEQ multiplex PCR. Of about 110,000 clones detected, 80% to 90% appear once; the ten largest clones hold under 2%. Specimen: PBMCs. Source of these receptors: a man aged 50 or older in good health and CMV-seronegative.

This clone was seen only a few times. The V and J genes are TRBV6-6 and TRBJ2-3; 7 bases map to TRBD2. V was pared by 5 bases and J by 5 bases, with 7 bases of the junction left unmatched. CDR3 length: 14 amino acids. Germline V gene lookup returns CDR1 MNHNY and CDR2 SVGAGI (reference sequence). In DNA form, the CDR3 reads TGTGCCAGCAGTCCTCCCAGCGGGGAAGATACGCAGTATTTT. Translation gives CASSPPSGEDTQYF.

This clone was counted between two and nine times. This chain connects TRBV10-3 to TRBJ1-6, with a possible D match to TRBD1 (6 bases). The V and J ends lost 10 bases and 9 bases respectively, with 22 bases between them. Germline assignment: CDR1 ENHRY and CDR2 SYGVKD. The CDR3 length is 15 residues. The CDR3 spells CASSEGRDNSSPLHF. CDR3 DNA sequence: TGTGCCAGCAGCGAGGGTCGGGACAACTCTTCACCCCTCCACTTT.

J is TRBJ1-1 and V is TRBV6-1; the D is unclear. V lost 3 bases and J lost 2, with 10 bases in between. This CDR3 has 14 residues. CDR1 is MNHNS, CDR2 SASEGT, per germline. DNA of the CDR3: TGTGCCAGCAGTGAGGTCAGATTAAACACTGAAGCTTTCTTT. The encoded protein is CASSEVRLNTEAFF.

This clone appeared a few times. The V gene is TRBV7-9, the J gene TRBJ2-5, with D perhaps TRBD2 (5 bases). The V end was cut by 4 bases, the J end by 4 bases, with 13 bases between. CDR1 SEHNR and CDR2 FQNEAQ come from the germline V gene (reference sequence). The CDR3 is 14 amino acids. The CDR3 sequence: CASSWTRGSETQYF. The CDR3 DNA is TGTGCCAGCAGCTGGACTCGGGGATCAGAGACCCAGTACTTC.